This T cell receptor (beta chain) is drawn from a study of radiation and T cells in renal cell carcinoma. Treatment in this sample: treatment-naive control, cytoreductive nephrectomy. Control tumors came from treatment-naive patients without prior radiation. The patient's renal cell carcinoma had clear cell pathology. Trimming stripped 0 bases from V and 2 bases from J, with 8 bases between. In germline, CDR1 is SEHNR, CDR2 FQNEAQ (reference sequence). The CDR3 has 14 residues. In the case of this clone: The target antigen is unknown.

Study-wide points: Dominant CDR3 motifs occupied more repertoire in irradiated than control tumors. Compared with controls, irradiated tumors showed greater TCR clonality.

Clones were read by immunoSEQ multiplex PCR, and TCRdb kept only the in-frame ones, dropping some. The sample records 15,000 to 17,000 clones, roughly 56% being singletons. This TCR came from a man aged 45-65 years with renal cell carcinoma. The sample here was tumor tissue, taken from a patient whose treatment was nephrectomy without radiotherapy. This sequence joins TRBV7-9 and TRBJ2-7; D remains unclear. The CDR3 protein is CASSLAGATYEQYF. CDR3 DNA: TGTGCCAGCAGCTTAGCGGGCGCAACCTACGAGCAGTACTTC.